Below, 23 T cell receptor beta chains from the same sample are listed, as sequenced in a study of neurological immune-mediated disorders. Via MiXCR, TCRdb re-called the 5' RACE reads, giving one row per CDR3 protein. The top ten hold 6.5% to 8% of the sample, which has tens of thousands of distinct CDR3 sequences, 14% seen once. The sample comprised PBMCs. The receptors were gathered from a woman aged 45 to 65 in good health.

This clonotype has ten or more counts. The chain has TRBV24-1 and TRBJ2-1, with D perhaps matching TRBD1 (7 bases). CDR1 and CDR2 from the germline V gene are KGHDR and SFDVKD. Trimming stripped 2 bases from V and 3 bases from J, with 13 bases between. The CDR3 has 16 residues. The DNA for the CDR3 is TGTGCCACCAGTGATTCCGCCAGGGGGGACTACAATGAGCAGTTCTTC. Translation: CATSDSARGDYNEQFF.

This clonotype came up a few times. The chain employs TRBV5-1 and TRBJ2-7; D is perhaps TRBD2 (7 bases). V lost 0 bases and J lost 6, with 22 bases in between. The CDR3 covers 17 residues. The germline V gene encodes CDR1 SGHRS and CDR2 YFSETQ. CDR3 DNA sequence: TGCGCCAGCAGCTTGGAACCTGAAGGGGGGGGCTTCGGCGAGCAGTACTTC. This translates into CASSLEPEGGGFGEQYF.

The rearrangement links TRBV13 to TRBJ2-1; TRBD1 is a possible D gene (6 bases). CDR3 length: 13 amino acids. Germline V lookup: CDR1 PRHDT, CDR2 FYEKMQ (reference sequence). V was clipped by 5 bases and J by 8 bases, with 13 bases between them. The CDR3 coding sequence is TGTGCCAGCAGCCCCCAGGGGATCGATGAGCAGTTCTTC. Translation: CASSPQGIDEQFF.

This clonotype was counted ten times or more. The chain is built from TRBV20-1 and TRBJ2-7; D may be TRBD1 or TRBD2 (7 bases each). The CDR3 loop spans 14 amino acids. The V gene lost 3 bases and the J gene lost 1 base, with 13 bases spanning the gap. From germline, CDR1 is DFQATT and CDR2 SNEGSKA (reference sequence). The CDR3 nucleotides are TGCAGTGCTAGTTCCAGGGGGGGATCCTACGAGCAGTACTTC. Encoded protein: CSASSRGGSYEQYF.

This clonotype was seen repeatedly, ten times or more. The chain is built from TRBV6-5 and TRBJ2-1, with a weak D call TRBD1 (5 bases). CDR1 is MNHEY and CDR2 is SVGAGI in the germline V gene. Trimming pared 2 bases from V and 7 bases from J, leaving 12 bases between. The CDR3 is made up of 14 amino acids. The CDR3 nucleotides are TGTGCCAGCAGTTACAGGGGCGCTGATAATGAGCAGTTCTTC. Its translation is CASSYRGADNEQFF.

This clonotype was seen repeatedly, ten times or more. Possible read error: a much larger clone is one base away. This chain connects TRBV15 to TRBJ1-1; no firm D call. Germline values: CDR1 LNHNV, CDR2 YYDKDF (reference sequence). This CDR3 contains 14 residues. V lost 0 bases and J lost 0, with 5 bases in between. CDR3 sequence reads: CATSRDRVNTEAFF. The CDR3 DNA reads TGTGCCACCAGCAGAGACAGAGTGAACACTGAAGCTTTCTTT. The variable domain in full, completed from reference TRBV15 and TRBJ1-1, reads DAMVIQNPRYQVTQFGKPVTLSCSQTLNHNVMYWYQQKSSQAPKLLFHYYDKDFNNEADTPDNFQSRRPNTSFCFLDIRSPGLGDTAMYLCATSRDRVNTEAFFGQGTRLTVV.

This clonotype was counted many times. This chain uses TRBV28 with TRBJ1-4; 9 bases match TRBD1. After removal of 5 bases from V and 7 bases from J, the junction contained 8 bases not matched to a gene. The CDR3 loop spans 15 amino acids. The germline V gene has CDR1 MDHEN and CDR2 SYDVKM. DNA for the CDR3: TGTGCCAGCAGTACCCCGGGACAGGGTGGTGAAAAACTGTTTTTT. The encoded protein is CASSTPGQGGEKLFF.

This clonotype was seen only a few times. The rearrangement links TRBV5-1 to TRBJ2-5, with 8 bases that match TRBD2. CDR1 and CDR2 from the germline V gene are SGHRS and YFSETQ. The CDR3 runs 15 residues. V lost 0 bases, J lost 1 base, and 2 bases stayed unmatched. The CDR3 sequence is CASSLAGGTQETQYF. CDR3 DNA: TGCGCCAGCAGCTTGGCGGGAGGGACCCAAGAGACCCAGTACTTC.

The sample holds many counts of this clonotype. The rearrangement uses TRBV5-1 and TRBJ1-1; D is unclear. The germline V and J ends were trimmed by 3 bases and 7 bases, with 10 bases remaining between them. Per the germline V gene, CDR1 is SGHRS and CDR2 is YFSETQ. CDR3 length equals 12 residues. CDR3: CASSYDGGEAFF. The CDR3 coding sequence is TGCGCCAGCAGCTACGACGGCGGTGAAGCTTTCTTT.

This clonotype appeared many times. The rearrangement joins TRBV20-1 to TRBJ1-5; D may be TRBD1 (6 bases). Trimming pared 6 bases from V and 4 bases from J, leaving 25 bases between. The CDR3 has 17 residues. Per germline, CDR1 DFQATT and CDR2 SNEGSKA (reference sequence). This CDR3 reads CSASHRELVLGNQPQHF. The CDR3 nucleotides are TGCAGTGCCAGCCACAGGGAACTCGTCTTAGGGAATCAGCCCCAGCATTTT.

This clonotype has ten or more counts. The rearrangement uses TRBV6-1 and TRBJ1-5; D remains unclear. Germline V lookup: CDR1 MNHNS, CDR2 SASEGT. The CDR3 has 15 amino acids. Trimming cost V 0 bases and J 5 bases, with 11 bases left between them. The CDR3 spells CASSEALQRHQPQHF. In nucleotides, the CDR3 is TGTGCCAGCAGTGAAGCGTTACAGCGGCATCAGCCCCAGCATTTT.

This clonotype was counted at least ten times. V is TRBV15 and J is TRBJ2-5; TRBD2 is a possible D gene (5 bases). The CDR3 is 13 residues long. Germline CDR1 and CDR2: LNHNV and YYDKDF (reference sequence). The V and J ends lost 3 bases and 7 bases respectively, with 12 bases between them. The CDR3 loop is CATSRPPGGTQYF. CDR3 DNA sequence: TGTGCCACCAGCAGGCCCCCCGGAGGGACCCAGTACTTC.

This sequence joins TRBV10-2 and TRBJ1-5; possible D gene TRBD1, 6 bases. CDR1 WSHSY and CDR2 SAAADI come from the germline V gene. This CDR3 is 15 amino acids long. The V gene lost 6 bases and the J gene lost 6 bases, with 18 bases spanning the gap. Here the CDR3 reads CASRPAGAVSQPQHF. The DNA of the CDR3 is TGCGCCAGCAGACCCGCGGGGGCGGTAAGTCAGCCCCAGCATTTT.

To note about this clonotype: This may come from a read error, since a much larger clone is one base off. The chain couples TRBV5-1 to TRBJ2-1; D might be TRBD1 (6 bases). CDR1 and CDR2 (germline): SGHRS, YFSETQ. CDR3 size: 15 residues. V lost 10 bases and J 9 bases, leaving 26 bases between the germline ends. In nucleotides, the CDR3 is TGCGCCGGAGCCCGGGACACCCCCTCCTTGGGTGAGCAGTTCTTC. Residues: CAGARDTPSLGEQFF.

In its sample, this clonotype was seen many times. The chain uses TRBV5-1 and TRBJ2-1; D is possibly TRBD1 (5 bases). Germline loops: CDR1 SGHRS, CDR2 YFSETQ. This CDR3 is 14 amino acids long. Deletions cut 0 bases from V and 9 bases from J, with 13 bases between. This chain's CDR3 is CASSLVGALGEQFF. The CDR3 bases are TGCGCCAGCAGCTTGGTAGGGGCCCTTGGTGAGCAGTTCTTC.

This clonotype showed up many times. The chain joins TRBV5-1 to TRBJ2-7, with D perhaps TRBD1 (6 bases). Trimming cost V 0 bases and J 5 bases, with 27 bases left between them. The CDR3 length is 19 residues. Germline V CDR1 and CDR2: SGHRS, YFSETQ. DNA for the CDR3: TGCGCCAGCAGCTTGGACCCAAATTCAATACTAACAGGGAACCACGAGCAGTACTTC. Encoded protein: CASSLDPNSILTGNHEQYF.

Note on this clonotype: A much bigger clone sits one base away, suggesting this may be a read error. The chain uses TRBV28 and TRBJ2-5; D unresolved. CDR1 is MDHEN and CDR2 is SYDVKM in the germline V gene. The CDR3 loop spans 11 amino acids. V was cut by 5 bases and J by 10 bases, with 11 bases left in between. The CDR3 sequence: CASSAWWVQYF. The CDR3 bases are TGTGCCAGCAGTGCGTGGTGGGTCCAGTACTTC.

This clonotype was observed many times. The chain employs TRBV20-1 and TRBJ2-1, with 13 bases identical to TRBD2. This CDR3 comprises 15 residues. Losses at the gene ends were 6 bases for V and 4 bases for J; bases not matched to a gene: 6. CDR1 and CDR2 from the germline V gene are DFQATT and SNEGSKA (reference sequence). CDR3 protein: CSAHGTSGVYNEQFF. Written as DNA, the CDR3 is TGCAGTGCCCACGGGACTAGCGGGGTATACAATGAGCAGTTCTTC.

This clonotype was observed many times. The rearrangement uses TRBV11-2 and TRBJ2-3, with 7 bases matching TRBD2. V trimming: 5 bases; J trimming: 3 bases; junction bases outside the gene matches: 8. Germline CDR1 is SGHAT and CDR2 is FQNNGV. This CDR3 contains 15 residues. CDR3 DNA: TGTGCCAGCAGCCGGTTACTAGCGAGGACAGATACGCAGTATTTT. Encoded protein: CASSRLLARTDTQYF. The whole variable domain, filled in from reference TRBV11-2 and TRBJ2-3, reads EAGVAQSPRYKIIEKRQSVAFWCNPISGHATLYWYQQILGQGPKLLIQFQNNGVVDDSQLPKDRFSAERLKGVDSTLKIQPAKLEDSAVYLCASSRLLARTDTQYFGPGTRLTVL.

Regarding this clonotype: An end of the junction does not agree with germline; a read error may underlie this. V gene TRBV5-6 combines with J gene TRBJ2-3; unclear D gene. The CDR3 contains 14 residues. From germline, CDR1 is SGHDT and CDR2 YYEEEE. The CDR3 sequence: CTSSLARSTDTQYF. CDR3 nucleotides: TGTACCAGCAGCTTGGCCAGAAGCACAGATACGCAGTATTTT. The full variable domain, its missing parts supplied by reference TRBV5-6 and TRBJ2-3, is DAGVTQSPTHLIKTRGQQVTLRCSPKSGHDTVSWYQQALGQGPQFIFQYYEEEERQRGNFPDRFSGHQFPNYSSELNVNALLLGDSALYLCTSSLARSTDTQYFGPGTRLTVL.

This clonotype has more than one count but fewer than ten. This chain links TRBV5-1 with TRBJ2-1; D could derive from TRBD1 or TRBD2 (5 bases each). The length of the CDR3 is 16 residues. V was shortened by 1 base and J by 0 bases, with 11 bases between the two germline ends. From germline, CDR1 is SGHRS and CDR2 YFSETQ. In DNA, the CDR3 is TGCGCCAGCAGCTTGCGGGACCCAAACTCCTACAATGAGCAGTTCTTC. This sequence encodes CASSLRDPNSYNEQFF.

In this sample, this clonotype turned up many times. The J gene is TRBJ1-5, the V gene TRBV5-6; 9 nucleotides match TRBD1. CDR1 is SGHDT, CDR2 YYEEEE, per germline. The length of the CDR3 is 17 residues. The trim removed 4 bases at V and 0 bases at J, leaving 8 bases unmatched. The CDR3 DNA reads TGTGCCAGCAGCCCCGGGACAGGGAGTTATAGCAATCAGCCCCAGCATTTT. Its protein product is CASSPGTGSYSNQPQHF.

This clonotype has a count of ten or more. This sequence joins TRBV10-3 and TRBJ2-7, with 8 bases that match TRBD2. This CDR3 is 14 amino acids long. Trimming took 7 bases from V and 3 from J; bases not matched to a gene: 8. The germline V gene has CDR1 ENHRY and CDR2 SYGVKD. The CDR3 is CAITYSGEGYEQYF. The CDR3 DNA follows: TGTGCCATCACTTATAGCGGGGAAGGCTACGAGCAGTACTTC.